This entry is about one T cell receptor (beta chain). This clonotype has just a few counts. Its antigen is currently not known. Base qualities were left out, and no much larger clone turns up one base away. From the cysteine up to the phenylalanine, the CDR3 has a length of 13 residues. CDR3 DNA only is kept here, 39 bases in frame from base 1. As encoded in the germline V gene, CDR1 is SQVTM while CDR2 is ANQGSEA. Germline trimming: 6 bases from V, 4 bases from J; junction bases outside gene matches: 6. The study was a case-control design nested within a healthcare worker cohort in London, UK, with weekly nasopharyngeal swab PCR tests and blood sampling. Healthcare workers were enrolled in the week of the UK lockdown, from 23 to 31 March 2020, and were followed every week for up to about 16 weeks. The sample originates from a study of early T cells in non-severe SARS-CoV-2 infection (dated by TCRdb to the early 2020s). Regarding the research as a whole: TCR sequencing used bulk RNA from unsorted whole blood, so alpha and beta chains could not be paired. Overall study results and their limits: VDJdb matching was skewed toward anti-spike CD8 responses and likely underestimated virus-specific expansions, missing private and CD4 specificities.

To prepare the library, 5' RACE was applied. The sequencer was a NextSeq 500. In the TCR library protocol, unique molecular identifiers were attached to individual cDNA molecules to correct for PCR bias and sequencing error. Both TCR alpha and beta chains were sequenced, and tight co-correlation was observed between alpha and beta sequence abundances in each sample. In the source study's methods: Decombinator V4 was used to annotate TCR sequences for V gene, J gene and CDR3. TCRs were defined as expanded if a significant change between any two time points was detected under a Poisson model with p below 0.0001. Abundances of TCRs were expressed as counts per million after normalisation to the total number of TCRs sequenced in each sample. MAIT TCRs were defined by TRAV1-2 paired with TRAJ12, TRAJ20 or TRAJ33, and iNKT TCRs by TRAV10 paired with TRAJ18. A search of VDJdb, accessed on 1 November 2021, was run for TCRs annotated to CMV, EBV and SARS-CoV-2, with TCRs annotated for multiple antigens excluded. TCRdb reprocessed the public reads (quality trimming at Q25 with fastp, clone calling with MiXCR) and kept in-frame beta chains. Here each entry gathers all rows of one CDR3 protein and keeps the most common genes and DNA. TCRdb, not the authors, supplied the V and J calls. The sample table lists fewer than 85,000 distinct CDR3 sequences, 15% to 17% of them with a count of one. Jointly, the top ten make up 12% of the sample.

Input material: whole blood. This clonotype originated in an adult who was a healthcare worker with PCR-confirmed SARS-CoV-2 infection or an uninfected control (not recorded which). This chain joins TRBV29-1 to TRBJ2-1, with 7 bases in between that match TRBD1. The DNA reads TGCAGCGTGCGCCCCAGGGGGTACAATGAGCAGTTCTTC. It is translated as CSVRPRGYNEQFF.